This TCR beta chain is drawn from a study of CD8 T cells in Susac syndrome. RNA totalling roughly 0.45 to 1 ug underwent reverse transcription with random hexamers. TCRdb fed the immunoSEQ multiplex PCR reads into MiXCR, producing one record per CDR3 protein. This table holds around 300,000 distinct CDR3 sequences, approximately 90% found once. V gave up 4 bases and J gave up 0 bases, with 11 bases separating them. CDR3 length equals 15 residues. Germline V CDR1 and CDR2: SGHTA, FQGNSA. The chain joins TRBV7-2 to TRBJ2-3; unclear D gene. The sequence derives from a human donor with multiple sclerosis. The material sequenced was CD4+ T cells from PBMCs. The CDR3 sequence is CASSYYGPSTDTQYF. DNA of the CDR3: TGTGCCAGCAGCTATTACGGACCTAGCACAGATACGCAGTATTTT.